These T cell receptor beta chains were read from a single sample in a study of beta chain features in type 1 diabetes. Sequencing was performed with immunoSEQ multiplex PCR; in TCRdb, only in-frame clones are kept and a portion is missing. Counted here are 450,000 or so clones, roughly an eighth occurring once; the ten biggest clones make up over 0.04%. The sequencing input was naive CD4+ T cells from blood. The receptors originated from a woman under 30 in good health. Each CDR3 is given with its conserved first and last residue. A D gene is named only where the DNA matches it firmly. Expanded clones are given a class, and other clones once, few, many or no size at all.

D: NA
size: few
J: TRBJ1-2
V: TRBV7-2
CDR3: CASSLDTGGGYGYTF
DNA: TGTGCCAGCAGCTTAGATACTGGCGGGGGCTATGGCTACACCTTC

D: NA
size: NA
J: TRBJ2-6
V: TRBV27
CDR3: CASSPMAGGAGANVLTF
DNA: TGTGCCAGCAGTCCCATGGCCGGGGGCGCTGGGGCCAACGTCCTGACTTTC

D: TRBD1
size: many
J: TRBJ2-3
V: TRBV28
CDR3: CASTDRATDTQYF
DNA: TGTGCCAGCACGGACAGGGCCACAGATACGCAGTATTTT

D: TRBD1
size: NA
J: TRBJ1-4
V: TRBV25-1
CDR3: CASSELGQVQGEKLFF
DNA: TGTGCCAGCAGTGAACTTGGACAGGTTCAAGGTGAAAAACTGTTTTTT

D: NA
size: few
J: TRBJ1-1
V: TRBV7-2
CDR3: CASSNQKGNTEAFF
DNA: TGTGCCAGCAGCAACCAAAAGGGGAACACTGAAGCTTTCTTT

D: NA
size: NA
J: TRBJ1-6
V: TRBV7-2
CDR3: CASSLAGAPRSPLHF
DNA: TGTGCCAGCAGCTTGGCAGGGGCTCCGCGGTCACCCCTCCACTTT

D: NA
size: few
J: TRBJ2-3
V: TRBV7-2
CDR3: CASSSSGRDTQYF
DNA: TGTGCCAGCAGCTCCTCGGGACGAGATACGCAGTATTTT

D: NA
size: NA
J: TRBJ2-1
V: TRBV4-3
CDR3: CASSQGLRERDEQFF
DNA: TGCGCCAGCAGCCAAGGTCTCCGGGAGAGGGATGAGCAGTTCTTC

D: NA
size: few
J: TRBJ2-5
V: TRBV5-1
CDR3: CASSLFIDQETQYF
DNA: TGCGCCAGCAGCTTGTTTATAGACCAAGAGACCCAGTACTTC

D: TRBD1
size: few
J: TRBJ1-5
V: TRBV7-2
CDR3: CASSRDRANQPQHF
DNA: TGTGCCAGCAGCCGTGACAGGGCGAATCAGCCCCAGCATTTT

D: TRBD1
size: few
J: TRBJ1-1
V: TRBV29-1
CDR3: CSVEGDRRPNTEAFF
DNA: TGCAGCGTTGAAGGGGACAGGAGACCGAACACTGAAGCTTTCTTT

D: TRBD1
size: NA
J: TRBJ2-5
V: TRBV7-6
CDR3: CASSPQGEQYF
DNA: TGTGCCAGCAGCCCCCAGGGGGAACAGTACTTC

D: NA
size: NA
J: TRBJ1-6
V: TRBV4-3
CDR3: CASSQVPGSNSPLHF
DNA: TGCGCCAGCAGCCAAGTACCAGGGAGTAATTCACCCCTCCACTTT

D: NA
size: NA
J: TRBJ1-5
V: TRBV7-2
CDR3: CASSLALRGLGQPQHF
DNA: TGTGCCAGCAGCTTAGCGCTTCGGGGGTTAGGGCAGCCCCAGCATTTT

D: NA
size: few
J: TRBJ2-7
V: TRBV29-1
CDR3: CSVVTSGTDYEQYF
DNA: TGCAGCGTTGTGACGAGCGGCACAGACTACGAGCAGTACTTC

D: NA
size: NA
J: TRBJ2-1
V: TRBV12-2
CDR3: CVPRGGPQNEQFF
DNA: TGTGTACCGAGGGGAGGGCCTCAAAATGAGCAGTTCTTC

D: NA
size: NA
J: TRBJ1-3
V: TRBV19
CDR3: CASSMGYRTGNTIYF
DNA: TGTGCCAGTAGTATGGGATACAGAACTGGAAACACCATATATTTT

D: NA
size: NA
J: TRBJ2-1
V: TRBV4-3
CDR3: CASSQEGSAAFSYNEQFF
DNA: TGCGCCAGCAGCCAAGAGGGTAGCGCAGCCTTCTCCTACAATGAGCAGTTCTTC

D: NA
size: few
J: TRBJ2-3
V: TRBV6-5
CDR3: CASSYSRGIADTQYF
DNA: TGTGCCAGCAGTTACTCCCGGGGGATTGCAGATACGCAGTATTTT

D: NA
size: few
J: TRBJ2-1
V: TRBV19
CDR3: CASGTSTGYNEQFF
DNA: TGTGCCAGCGGGACCTCGACTGGTTACAATGAGCAGTTCTTC

D: TRBD1
size: NA
J: TRBJ2-1
V: TRBV5-1
CDR3: CASSPRDRGNEQFF
DNA: TGCGCCAGCAGCCCGAGGGACAGGGGCAATGAGCAGTTCTTC

D: NA
size: few
J: TRBJ2-5
V: TRBV28
CDR3: CASRKGGLIIETQYF
DNA: TGTGCCAGCCGGAAGGGGGGGTTAATAATCGAGACCCAGTACTTC

D: TRBD1
size: few
J: TRBJ2-7
V: TRBV7-9
CDR3: CASSPRDRGIFEQYF
DNA: TGTGCCAGCAGCCCGCGGGACAGGGGTATATTCGAGCAGTACTTC

D: NA
size: NA
J: TRBJ1-5
V: TRBV7-9
CDR3: CASSSGPPYSNQPQHF
DNA: TGTGCCAGCAGCTCCGGACCGCCATATAGCAATCAGCCCCAGCATTTT

D: NA
size: NA
J: TRBJ1-3
V: TRBV6-5
CDR3: CASSSPGGNTIYF
DNA: TGTGCCAGCAGTTCCCCGGGAGGAAACACCATATATTTT

D: NA
size: few
J: TRBJ1-4
V: TRBV4-2
CDR3: CASSQASSKGGFEKLFF
DNA: TGTGCCAGCAGCCAGGCCTCGAGTAAAGGGGGATTTGAAAAACTGTTTTTT

D: TRBD2
size: NA
J: TRBJ2-1
V: TRBV7-3
CDR3: CASSLNLADNEQFF
DNA: TGTGCCAGCAGCTTAAATCTAGCGGACAATGAGCAGTTCTTC

D: NA
size: few
J: TRBJ1-3
V: TRBV30
CDR3: CAWSVPGKSSGNTIYF
DNA: TGTGCCTGGAGTGTACCTGGGAAGAGCTCTGGAAACACCATATATTTT

D: NA
size: few
J: TRBJ1-2
V: TRBV19
CDR3: CASRERTATNYGYTF
DNA: TGTGCCAGTAGGGAGAGGACAGCGACGAACTATGGCTACACCTTC

D: NA
size: few
J: TRBJ2-7
V: TRBV18
CDR3: CASSPGPRAYEQYF
DNA: TGTGCCAGCTCACCAGGGCCTCGGGCCTACGAGCAGTACTTC

D: NA
size: few
J: TRBJ1-4
V: TRBV7-9
CDR3: CASATGSAVEKLFF
DNA: TGTGCCAGCGCCACAGGGTCGGCTGTCGAAAAACTGTTTTTT

D: TRBD1
size: few
J: TRBJ1-2
V: TRBV10-3
CDR3: CAIRDSGTGALANYGYTF
DNA: TGTGCCATCAGAGATTCGGGGACAGGGGCCTTAGCTAACTATGGCTACACCTTC

D: NA
size: NA
J: TRBJ2-5
V: TRBV2
CDR3: CASSVEQVKTQYF
DNA: TGTGCCAGCAGTGTTGAGCAGGTGAAGACCCAGTACTTC

D: TRBD1
size: NA
J: TRBJ2-3
V: TRBV11-3
CDR3: CASSLGRGPSTDTQYF
DNA: TGTGCCAGCAGCTTAGGCAGGGGGCCTAGCACAGATACGCAGTATTTT

D: TRBD1
size: NA
J: TRBJ1-2
V: TRBV11-2
CDR3: CASSSGTVNGYTF
DNA: TGTGCCAGCAGCTCGGGGACAGTAAATGGCTACACCTTC

D: TRBD1
size: few
J: TRBJ2-1
V: TRBV6-6
CDR3: CASSYSDRGRNEQFF
DNA: TGTGCCAGCAGTTACTCGGACAGGGGGCGTAATGAGCAGTTCTTC

D: TRBD1
size: few
J: TRBJ1-1
V: TRBV29-1
CDR3: CSLDRVKVAFF
DNA: TGCAGCTTGGACAGGGTAAAGGTCGCTTTCTTT

D: NA
size: NA
J: TRBJ2-5
V: TRBV7-2
CDR3: CASSRGSKTQYF
DNA: TGTGCCAGCAGCCGGGGCTCCAAGACCCAGTACTTC

D: TRBD2
size: few
J: TRBJ2-3
V: TRBV9
CDR3: CASSPYATSGGASDTQYF
DNA: TGTGCCAGCAGCCCTTATGCGACTAGCGGGGGGGCATCAGATACGCAGTATTTT

D: NA
size: few
J: TRBJ1-3
V: TRBV5-1
CDR3: CASSLTTGGLTGNTIYF
DNA: TGCGCCAGCAGCTTGACGACAGGCGGTTTAACTGGAAACACCATATATTTT

D: TRBD1
size: once
J: TRBJ1-5
V: TRBV30
CDR3: CAWRTGLQPQHF
DNA: TGTGCCTGGAGGACAGGGCTTCAGCCCCAGCATTTT

D: NA
size: few
J: TRBJ1-1
V: TRBV27
CDR3: CASIKHRDRNTEAFF
DNA: TGTGCCAGCATCAAACACCGGGATAGGAACACTGAAGCTTTCTTT

D: NA
size: NA
J: TRBJ2-1
V: TRBV9
CDR3: CASSATLAEKGWEQFF
DNA: TGTGCCAGCAGCGCGACTTTAGCGGAAAAGGGGTGGGAGCAGTTCTTC

D: TRBD2
size: few
J: TRBJ2-3
V: TRBV11-2
CDR3: CASSFRTSGTDTQYF
DNA: TGTGCCAGCAGCTTTCGGACTAGCGGCACAGATACGCAGTATTTT

D: TRBD1
size: few
J: TRBJ1-4
V: TRBV14
CDR3: CASSQKTGGGKLFF
DNA: TGTGCCAGCAGCCAGAAAACAGGGGGCGGAAAACTGTTTTTT

D: NA
size: few
J: TRBJ2-5
V: TRBV15
CDR3: CATSRPSEETQYF
DNA: TGTGCCACCAGCAGGCCGTCTGAGGAGACCCAGTACTTC

D: TRBD1
size: NA
J: TRBJ2-3
V: TRBV4-2
CDR3: CASSQWTGKFTDTQYF
DNA: TGTGCCAGCAGCCAATGGACAGGGAAGTTTACAGATACGCAGTATTTT

D: NA
size: NA
J: TRBJ2-6
V: TRBV27
CDR3: CASSSTSSGANVLTF
DNA: TGTGCCAGCAGCTCCACCTCCTCTGGGGCCAACGTCCTGACTTTC

D: NA
size: NA
J: TRBJ2-4
V: TRBV7-2
CDR3: CASSTRQIAKNIQYF
DNA: TGTGCCAGCAGCACCAGACAGATAGCCAAAAACATTCAGTACTTC

D: TRBD1
size: NA
J: TRBJ1-1
V: TRBV6-5
CDR3: CASRWTGVNTEAFF
DNA: TGTGCCAGCAGATGGACAGGGGTGAACACTGAAGCTTTCTTT

D: TRBD2
size: NA
J: TRBJ2-5
V: TRBV6-1
CDR3: CASSDAVLAGVETQYF
DNA: TGTGCCAGCAGTGACGCAGTCCTAGCGGGGGTAGAGACCCAGTACTTC

D: NA
size: NA
J: TRBJ1-4
V: TRBV7-2
CDR3: CASSLRGSVNEKLFF
DNA: TGTGCCAGCAGCTTAAGGGGCAGTGTTAATGAAAAACTGTTTTTT

D: NA
size: NA
J: TRBJ1-1
V: TRBV4-2
CDR3: CASSQEAANTEAFF
DNA: TGTGCCAGCAGCCAAGAGGCCGCGAACACTGAAGCTTTCTTT

D: NA
size: few
J: TRBJ2-5
V: TRBV7-9
CDR3: CASSPRGAEQETQYF
DNA: TGTGCCAGCAGCCCCCGGGGGGCAGAACAAGAGACCCAGTACTTC

D: NA
size: NA
J: TRBJ2-7
V: TRBV7-2
CDR3: CASSLYGSSYEQYF
DNA: TGTGCCAGCAGCTTATACGGGAGCTCCTACGAGCAGTACTTC